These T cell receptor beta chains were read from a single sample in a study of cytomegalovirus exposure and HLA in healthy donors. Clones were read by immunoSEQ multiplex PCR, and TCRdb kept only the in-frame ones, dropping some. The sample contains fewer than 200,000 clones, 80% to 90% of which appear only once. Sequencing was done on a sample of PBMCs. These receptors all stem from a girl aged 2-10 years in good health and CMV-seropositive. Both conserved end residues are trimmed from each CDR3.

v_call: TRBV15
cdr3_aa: ATSLDRVTTGELF

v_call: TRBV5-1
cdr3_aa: ASSFRRGGRVDEQF

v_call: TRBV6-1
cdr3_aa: ASIISGYTEAF

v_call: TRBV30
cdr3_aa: AWSPTRPSTDSYEQY

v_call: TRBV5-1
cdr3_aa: ASSPATPRTGELF

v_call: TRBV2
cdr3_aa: ASSEQVPYGYT

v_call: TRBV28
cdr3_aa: ASSLGGYEQY

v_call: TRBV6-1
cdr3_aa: ASSEDDRDTGELF

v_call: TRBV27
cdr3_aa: ASRAGQGSDTQY

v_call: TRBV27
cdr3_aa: ASTLLGGGQSYGYT

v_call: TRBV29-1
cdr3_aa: SVGDSNMNTEAF

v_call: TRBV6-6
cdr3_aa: ASSYSSDIQY

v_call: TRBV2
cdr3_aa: ASSEDRTFNTIY

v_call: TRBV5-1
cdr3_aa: ASSSGTGDEQF

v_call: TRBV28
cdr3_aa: ASSRGTGNTDTQY

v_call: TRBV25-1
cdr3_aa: ATGEVYEQY

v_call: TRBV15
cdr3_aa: ATSRGTGTTYNEQF

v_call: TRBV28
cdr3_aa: ASRPPRTEAF

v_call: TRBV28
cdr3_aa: ASRDRQALEQY

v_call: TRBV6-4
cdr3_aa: ASRDSPNTEAF

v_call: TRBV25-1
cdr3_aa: ASRRGVDTQY

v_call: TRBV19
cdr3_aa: ASSRRGANTEAF

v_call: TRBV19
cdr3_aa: ASSIRGERTGYT

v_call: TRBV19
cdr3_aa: ASSTSGLSNTEAF

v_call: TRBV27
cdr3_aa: ASSLGLQGADTGELF

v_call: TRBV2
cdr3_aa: ASSRGGSENQPQH

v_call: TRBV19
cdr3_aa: ASSRGAGGTDTQY

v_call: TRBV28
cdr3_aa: ASKGGEVYGYT

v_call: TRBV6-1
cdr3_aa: ASSDLGQGYSPLH

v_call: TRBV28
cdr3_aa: ASSPQGAWETQY

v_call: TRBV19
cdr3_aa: ASSRDSGLAPSTGELF

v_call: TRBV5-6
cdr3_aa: ASSKEGSYNEQF

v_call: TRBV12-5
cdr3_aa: ASGLPKTDRGYEQY

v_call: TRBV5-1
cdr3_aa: ASSLVGVDTEAF

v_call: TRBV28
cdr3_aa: ASNGQLQETQY

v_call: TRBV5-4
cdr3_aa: ASRKDRGKGGYT

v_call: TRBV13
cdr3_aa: ASRKQPYYGYT

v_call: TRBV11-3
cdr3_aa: ASSFTDTGELF

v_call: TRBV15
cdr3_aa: ATSRIDGTDTQY

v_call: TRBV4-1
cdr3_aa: ASSQLRGLPGYEQY

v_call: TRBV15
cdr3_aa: ATTEISGDYGYT

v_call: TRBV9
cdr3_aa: ASSFLRDTEAF

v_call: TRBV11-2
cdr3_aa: ASSRGTDETQY

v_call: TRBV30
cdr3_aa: AWSVGVSTYEQY

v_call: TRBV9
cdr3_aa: ASSAQGVPTDTQY

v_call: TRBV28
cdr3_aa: ASSSAGLKSYEQY

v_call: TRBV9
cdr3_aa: ASSVDAGLNQPQH

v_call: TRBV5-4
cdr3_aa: ASSGRDYTDTQY

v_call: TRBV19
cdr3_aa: ASSILALAAQF

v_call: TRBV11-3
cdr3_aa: ASTRTSGRETQY